Given below is one T cell receptor beta chain in context. What it binds is not known. These data originate in a study of regulatory T cells in long-lasting Graves disease. Time point here: newly diagnosed GD, antithyroid drugs for less than 3 months. RNA isolated from PBMCs was used to make the TCR library. HTBI primers from iRepertoire and Arm-PCR of CDR3 regions yielded the TCR beta libraries. Authors' processing steps: Sample data revealed roughly 62 TRBV and some 13 TRBJ segments. A single record per CDR3 protein comes from TCRdb applying MiXCR to the multiplex PCR reads. TCRdb's processing, not the authors' own work, is the source of the V and J calls. The data contain 360,000 or so distinct CDR3 sequences, roughly 16% of them singletons. Study-wide results and caveats: Accuracy could have been hurt by small sample size.

This same sample was also part of a study on T cells in Graves' hyperthyroidism and ophthalmopathy. This second study says: Absence of ophthalmopathy progression within 18 months defined stable Graves' hyperthyroidism.

The sequence derives from a woman in her late teens or twenties with Graves disease. The sample here was peripheral blood mononuclear cells (PBMCs), taken at new diagnosis, from a patient treated with antithyroid drugs.

The CDR3 nucleotides read TGCGCCAGCAGCTTGGCTGGGACTAGCGGCACAGATACGCAGTATTTT. It yields the protein CASSLAGTSGTDTQYF. The V and J genes are TRBV5-1 and TRBJ2-3; 10 bases line up with TRBD2. J was trimmed by 1 base and V by 0 bases; bases with no gene match: 2. Germline V gives CDR1 SGHRS, CDR2 YFSETQ. CDR3 size: 16 residues. The complete variable domain, with remaining parts taken from reference TRBV5-1 and TRBJ2-3, reads KAGVTQTPRYLIKTRGQQVTLSCSPISGHRSVSWYQQTPGQGLQFLFEYFSETQRNKGNFPGRFSGRQFSNSRSEMNVSTLELGDSALYLCASSLAGTSGTDTQYFGPGTRLTVL.